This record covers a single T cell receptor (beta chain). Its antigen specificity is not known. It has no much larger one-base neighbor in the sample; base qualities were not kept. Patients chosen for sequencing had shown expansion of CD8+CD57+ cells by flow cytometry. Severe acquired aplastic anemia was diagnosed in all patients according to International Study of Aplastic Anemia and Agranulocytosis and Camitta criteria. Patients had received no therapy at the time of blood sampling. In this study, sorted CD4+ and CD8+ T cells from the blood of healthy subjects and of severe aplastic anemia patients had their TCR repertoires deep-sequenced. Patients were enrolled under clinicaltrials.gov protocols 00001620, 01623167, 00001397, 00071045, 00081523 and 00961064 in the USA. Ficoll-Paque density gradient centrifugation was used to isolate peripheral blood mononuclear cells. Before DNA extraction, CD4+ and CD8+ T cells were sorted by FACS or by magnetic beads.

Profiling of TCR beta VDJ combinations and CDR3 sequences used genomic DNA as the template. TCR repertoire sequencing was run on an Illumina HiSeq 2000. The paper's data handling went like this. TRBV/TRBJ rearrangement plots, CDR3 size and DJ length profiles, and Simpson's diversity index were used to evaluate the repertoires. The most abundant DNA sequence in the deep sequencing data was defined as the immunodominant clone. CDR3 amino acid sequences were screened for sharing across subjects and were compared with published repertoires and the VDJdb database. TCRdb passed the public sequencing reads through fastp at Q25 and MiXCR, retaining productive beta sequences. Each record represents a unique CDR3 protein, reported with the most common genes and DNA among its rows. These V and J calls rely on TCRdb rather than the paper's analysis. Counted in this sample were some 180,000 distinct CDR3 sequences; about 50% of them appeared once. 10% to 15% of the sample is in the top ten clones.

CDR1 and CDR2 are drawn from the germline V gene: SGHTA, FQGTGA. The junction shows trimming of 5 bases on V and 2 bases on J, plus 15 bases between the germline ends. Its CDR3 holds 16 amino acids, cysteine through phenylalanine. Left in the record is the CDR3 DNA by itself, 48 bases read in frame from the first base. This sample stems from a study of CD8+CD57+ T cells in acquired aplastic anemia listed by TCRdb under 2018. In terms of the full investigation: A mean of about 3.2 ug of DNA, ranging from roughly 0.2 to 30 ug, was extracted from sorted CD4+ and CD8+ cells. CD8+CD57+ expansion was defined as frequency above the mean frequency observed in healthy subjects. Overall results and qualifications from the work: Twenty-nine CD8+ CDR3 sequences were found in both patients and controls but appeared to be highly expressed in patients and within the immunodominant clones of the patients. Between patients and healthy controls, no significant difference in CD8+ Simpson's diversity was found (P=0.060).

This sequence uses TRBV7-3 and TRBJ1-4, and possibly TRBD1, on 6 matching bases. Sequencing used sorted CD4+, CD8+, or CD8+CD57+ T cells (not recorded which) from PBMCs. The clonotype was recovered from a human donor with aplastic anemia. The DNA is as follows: TGTGCCAGCAGCCGGGGGGGGCCAGGGACTAATGAAAAACTGTTTTTT. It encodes CASSRGGPGTNEKLFF.